This entry features one T cell receptor beta chain sequence. The data were obtained in a study of blood T cell repertoires in COVID-19. Study summary: Acute-phase and convalescent COVID-19 samples originated in the United States, Italy and Spain. PBMCs, B-cell-depleted T cells, or T cells provided the cDNA or gDNA that made up the material.

V was cut by 6 bases and J by 4 bases, with 16 bases left in between. CDR3 length: 15 residues. In germline, CDR1 is MNHEY, CDR2 SVGAGI. As processed by the authors: Amplification with reference gene primers provided the estimates of nucleated cell counts. Profiled with immunoSEQ multiplex PCR; TCRdb holds only in-frame clones, not every one. The V and J calls and clone size are taken from that table; D and trimming were inferred from the DNA. The sample shows 150,000 to 170,000 clones, roughly 83% of them seen only once. The rearrangement links TRBV6-5 to TRBJ2-1; TRBD1 is a possible D gene (5 bases). This sequence was found in a woman aged 55-69 years with acute or convalescent COVID-19. What was sequenced was peripheral blood. The DNA of the CDR3 is TGTGCCAGCAGGGACCGACAGTCTAAATACAATGAGCAGTTCTTC. Translating it yields CASRDRQSKYNEQFF.